These 2 T cell receptor beta chains originate from one sample sequenced in a study of T cells in Graves' hyperthyroidism and ophthalmopathy. TCR beta CDR3 sequences were amplified from RNA transcripts. An initial round of RT-PCR targeting the TCR CDR3 relied on the HTBI primer set. TCRdb reprocessed the multiplex PCR reads via MiXCR and lists one record per CDR3 protein. The sample carries more than 50,000 distinct CDR3 sequences, approximately 57% recorded once. The specimen sequenced was blood. Receptor source: a woman aged 60-75 years with Graves' ophthalmopathy.

This clonotype was observed at least ten times. The chain combines TRBV20-1 with TRBJ1-1; a weak D match, TRBD1 (5 bases). The V gene lost 7 bases and the J gene lost 0 bases, with 9 bases spanning the gap. Looked up from germline, CDR1 is DFQATT and CDR2 is SNEGSKA (reference sequence). There are 12 residues in the CDR3. CDR3 nucleotide sequence: TGCAGTGGGGGGGGACTGAACACTGAAGCTTTCTTT. It is translated as CSGGGLNTEAFF.

The genes are TRBV13 and TRBJ1-2, with D uncertain. The CDR3 is 13 amino acids. V was cut by 8 bases and J by 6 bases, with 16 bases left in between. Germline CDR1 reads PRHDT; CDR2 reads FYEKMQ (reference sequence). The CDR3 DNA reads TGTGCCAGCCTTAGGGCCCGGAGAAATGGCTACACCTTC. Protein: CASLRARRNGYTF.